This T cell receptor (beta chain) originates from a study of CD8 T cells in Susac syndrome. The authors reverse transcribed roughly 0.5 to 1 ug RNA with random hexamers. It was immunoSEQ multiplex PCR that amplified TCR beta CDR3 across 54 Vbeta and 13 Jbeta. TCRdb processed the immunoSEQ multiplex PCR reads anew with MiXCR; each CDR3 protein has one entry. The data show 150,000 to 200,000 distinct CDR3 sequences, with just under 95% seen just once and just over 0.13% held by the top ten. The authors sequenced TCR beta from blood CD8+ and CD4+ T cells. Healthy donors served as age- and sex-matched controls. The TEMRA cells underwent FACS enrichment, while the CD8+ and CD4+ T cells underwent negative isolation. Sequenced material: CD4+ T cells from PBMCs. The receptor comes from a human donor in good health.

The CDR3, as DNA: TGCGCCAGCAGCGAGAGGACAGATAATGAAAAACTGTTTTTT. Protein: CASSERTDNEKLFF. The rearrangement links TRBV5-1 to TRBJ1-4; the D gene is possibly TRBD1 (6 bases). The ends were cut back, 4 bases at V and 4 bases at J, with 11 bases in the middle. The CDR3 is 14 amino acids. Looked up from germline, CDR1 is SGHRS and CDR2 is YFSETQ.